These 15 T cell receptor beta chains were all obtained from the same sample, sequenced in a study of CD8+CD57+ T cells in acquired aplastic anemia. CDR3 and TCR beta VDJ profiling relied on a genomic DNA template. TCRdb fed the reads into MiXCR, producing one record per CDR3 protein. The sample lists 150,000 to 200,000 distinct CDR3 sequences; roughly 64% were seen once. Sequencing was done on a sample of sorted CD4+, CD8+, or CD8+CD57+ T cells (not recorded which) from PBMCs. All receptors come from a human donor with severe aplastic anemia or a healthy control (not recorded which).

This clonotype was observed at least ten times. The rearrangement uses TRBV2 and TRBJ1-3; 10 positions match TRBD1. Germline V gives CDR1 SNHLY, CDR2 FYNNEI. CDR3 length: 14 residues. V dropped 6 bases and J dropped 4; count of bases not matched to a gene: 3. The CDR3 loop reads CASRRDRGGNTIYF. The CDR3, as DNA: TGTGCCAGCAGACGGGACAGGGGAGGAAACACCATATATTTT.

This chain uses TRBV10-3 with TRBJ2-7; D is perhaps TRBD1 or TRBD2 (5 bases each). There are 15 residues in the CDR3. The ends were cut back, 2 bases at V and 5 bases at J, with 16 bases in the middle. Germline lookup yields CDR1 ENHRY and CDR2 SYGVKD. CDR3 in DNA: TGTGCCATCAGTGAGCCCACCGGGACCGCTCACGAGCAGTACTTC. This gives the protein CAISEPTGTAHEQYF.

As regards this clonotype: An end of the junction does not agree with germline; a read error may underlie this. The chain combines TRBV19 with TRBJ2-7; 9 nucleotides match TRBD1. The CDR3 length is 14 residues. Germline CDR1 LNHDA, CDR2 SQIVND (reference sequence). The CDR3 reads CASSRGTGPYEQHF. The CDR3 DNA follows: TGTGCCAGCAGCCGCGGGACAGGGCCCTACGAGCAGCACTTC.

CDR3 nucleotide sequence: TGCAGTGCCAACCCGGGGGGGGCCTCAGAGACCCAGTACTTC. It encodes CSANPGGASETQYF. The J gene is TRBJ2-5, the V gene TRBV20-1, with 8 bases aligning to TRBD2. V dropped 6 bases and J dropped 4; count of bases not matched to a gene: 10. The CDR3 has 14 amino acids. Germline V CDR1 and CDR2: DFQATT, SNEGSKA (reference sequence).

This clonotype was seen a single time. This chain links TRBV2 with TRBJ1-5; a weak D match, TRBD1 (5 bases). CDR1 and CDR2 from the germline V gene are SNHLY and FYNNEI. The CDR3 covers 14 residues. Trimming cost V 6 bases and J 2 bases, with 11 bases left between them. The CDR3 DNA reads TGTGCCAGCAGGAAACAGGATGGCAATCAGCCCCAGCATTTT. Protein product: CASRKQDGNQPQHF. Full variable domain (rest looked up from reference TRBV2 and TRBJ1-5): EPEVTQTPSHQVTQMGQEVILRCVPISNHLYFYWYRQILGQKVEFLVSFYNNEISEKSEIFDDQFSVERPDGSNFTLKIRSTKLEDSAMYFCASRKQDGNQPQHFGDGTRLSIL.

J is TRBJ2-7 and V is TRBV19; D is unclear. The germline V and J ends were trimmed by 2 bases and 5 bases, with 4 bases remaining between them. The germline CDR1 and CDR2 sequences are LNHDA and SQIVND (reference sequence). CDR3 size: 11 residues. The CDR3 DNA reads as TGTGCCAGTAGTATAAGGGACGAGCAGTACTTC. This encodes CASSIRDEQYF.

This chain uses TRBV7-8 with TRBJ1-2, with D tentatively TRBD1 (5 bases). The CDR3 totals 12 residues. Germline CDR1 is SGHVS and CDR2 is FQNEAQ. V lost 5 bases and J 3 bases, leaving 7 bases between the germline ends. CDR3 sequence reads: CASSQQDYGYTF. The CDR3 DNA reads TGTGCCAGCAGCCAACAGGACTATGGCTACACCTTC.

This clonotype was seen ten or more times. The V call is TRBV9, the J call TRBJ2-3; TRBD2 matches 13 bases. The CDR3 length is 18 residues. Trimming removed 4 bases from V and 2 bases from J; junction bases left unmatched: 10. In germline, CDR1 is SGDLS, CDR2 YYNGEE. The CDR3 loop is CASSPRTSGGGPTDTQYF. CDR3 nucleotides: TGTGCCAGCAGCCCTCGGACTAGCGGGGGAGGACCCACAGATACGCAGTATTTT.

This clonotype was seen repeatedly, ten times or more. The genes are TRBV7-9 and TRBJ1-1; D unresolved. This CDR3 has 12 residues. Trimming cost V 5 bases and J 0 bases, with 4 bases left between them. CDR1 SEHNR and CDR2 FQNEAQ come from the germline V gene (reference sequence). The CDR3 nucleotides read TGTGCCAGCAGCACTGTGAACACTGAAGCTTTCTTT. Protein product: CASSTVNTEAFF.

The V and J genes are TRBV7-7 and TRBJ2-3; 11 bases agree with TRBD2. Per the germline V gene, CDR1 is SSHAT and CDR2 is FNYEAQ (reference sequence). The CDR3 runs to 15 residues. V lost 5 bases, J lost 3 bases, and 4 bases stayed unmatched. DNA for the CDR3: TGTGCCAGCAGCCCGACTAGCGGGACTACAGATACGCAGTATTTT. It encodes CASSPTSGTTDTQYF.

The chain links TRBV24-1 to TRBJ2-1; the match to TRBD2 covers 10 bases. V dropped 4 bases and J dropped 2; count of bases not matched to a gene: 1. There are 15 residues in the CDR3. Germline values: CDR1 KGHDR, CDR2 SFDVKD. Here the CDR3 reads CATSDGLAAYNEQFF. Written as DNA, the CDR3 is TGTGCCACCAGTGACGGACTAGCGGCCTACAATGAGCAGTTCTTC.

V usage is TRBV7-2 and J usage is TRBJ2-7, with a tentative D call TRBD2 (5 bases). CDR3 length: 14 amino acids. V lost 9 bases and J lost 0, with 15 bases in between. Germline V lookup: CDR1 SGHTA, CDR2 FQGNSA. As DNA, the CDR3 is TGTGCCAGTAGTCCCGAGGAGGACTCCTACGAGCAGTACTTC. Protein: CASSPEEDSYEQYF.

This clonotype was recorded at least ten times. The rearrangement links TRBV12-3 or TRBV12-4 to TRBJ1-5, with 7 bases fitting TRBD1. This CDR3 has 16 amino acids. Trimming took 5 bases from V and 4 from J; bases not matched to a gene: 11. The CDR3 region is CASSLLNPQGNQPQHF. DNA for the CDR3: TGTGCCAGCAGTCTTTTAAATCCACAGGGGAATCAGCCCCAGCATTTT.

The chain has TRBV10-3 and TRBJ2-7, with D possibly TRBD2 on 5 matching bases. Deletions cut 10 bases from V and 6 bases from J, with 19 bases between. This CDR3 region has 13 residues. The V gene's germline CDR1 is ENHRY and CDR2 SYGVKD. The CDR3 DNA follows: TGTGCCACAAATCCAACAAGCGGAGTCGAGCAGTACTTC. It is translated as CATNPTSGVEQYF.

In its sample, this clonotype was seen a few times. This may come from a read error, since a much larger clone is one base off. The CDR3 does not close with the conserved phenylalanine or tryptophan, likely indicating a read error. This sequence joins TRBV12-3 or TRBV12-4 and TRBJ1-2; D gene unclear. CDR3 size: 13 residues. Trimming removed 3 bases at V and 3 bases at J, with 8 bases between. The CDR3 region has the DNA TGTGCCAGCAGTTTGGGCACTTACTATGGCTACACCATC. Its protein product is CASSLGTYYGYTI.